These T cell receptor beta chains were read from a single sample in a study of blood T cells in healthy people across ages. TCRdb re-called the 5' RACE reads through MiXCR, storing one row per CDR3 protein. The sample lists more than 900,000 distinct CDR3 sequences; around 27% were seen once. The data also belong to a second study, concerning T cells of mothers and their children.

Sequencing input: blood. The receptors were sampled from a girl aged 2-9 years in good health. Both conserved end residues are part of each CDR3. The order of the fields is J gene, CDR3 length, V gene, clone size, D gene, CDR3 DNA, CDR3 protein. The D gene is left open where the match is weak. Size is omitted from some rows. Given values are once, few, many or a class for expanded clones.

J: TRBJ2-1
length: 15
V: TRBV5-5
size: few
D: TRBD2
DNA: TGTGCCAGCAGCTTGAAGGCGGGAGCCTGGGATGAGCAGTTCTTC
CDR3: CASSLKAGAWDEQFF

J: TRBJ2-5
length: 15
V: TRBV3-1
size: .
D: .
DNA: TGTGCCAGCAGCCGGGGCCTGATCCCACAAGAGACCCAGTACTTC
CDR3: CASSRGLIPQETQYF

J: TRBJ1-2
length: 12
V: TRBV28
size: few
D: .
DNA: TGTGCCAGCAGACAGGCTAACTATGGCTACACCTTC
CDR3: CASRQANYGYTF

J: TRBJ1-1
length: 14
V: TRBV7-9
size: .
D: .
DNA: TGTGCCAGCAGCTTCACTCTGAAGGACAATGAAGCTTTCTTT
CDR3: CASSFTLKDNEAFF

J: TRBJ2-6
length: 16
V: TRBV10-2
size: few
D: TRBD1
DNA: TGCGCCAGTGCGGGACAGGGGGTTACTGGGGCCAACGTCCTGACTTTC
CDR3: CASAGQGVTGANVLTF

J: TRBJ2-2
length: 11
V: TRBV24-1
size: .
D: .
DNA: TGTGCCACGGCCGGGGCCGGGGAGCTGTTTTTT
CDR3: CATAGAGELFF

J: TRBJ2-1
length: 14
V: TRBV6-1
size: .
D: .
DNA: TGTGCTAGCAGTGAAGGATGGGTTCAGGGTGAGCAGTTCTTC
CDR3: CASSEGWVQGEQFF

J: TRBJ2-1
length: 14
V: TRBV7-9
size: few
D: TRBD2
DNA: TGTGCCAGCAGGCCTAGCGGGACAGACAATGAGCAGTTCTTC
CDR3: CASRPSGTDNEQFF

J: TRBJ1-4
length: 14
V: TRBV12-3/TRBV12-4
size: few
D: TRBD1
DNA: TGTGCCAGCAGTTTTTCAGGGGGTTATGAAAAACTGTTTTTT
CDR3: CASSFSGGYEKLFF

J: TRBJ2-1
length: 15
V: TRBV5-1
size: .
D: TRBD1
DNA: TGCGCCAGCAGCGGACAGGGACTCTCCTACAATGAGCAGTTCTTC
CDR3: CASSGQGLSYNEQFF

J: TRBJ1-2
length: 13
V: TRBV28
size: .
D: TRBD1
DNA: TGTGCCACATTACGACAGGGGAGCTATGGCTACACCTTC
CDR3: CATLRQGSYGYTF

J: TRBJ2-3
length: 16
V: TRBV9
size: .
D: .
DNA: TGTGCCAGCAGCGTAGGCGGGGCCGCTAGCACAGATACGCAGTATTTT
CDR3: CASSVGGAASTDTQYF

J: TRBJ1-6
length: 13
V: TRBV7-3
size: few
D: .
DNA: TGTGCCAGCAGCGCACACTATGATTCACCCCTCCACTTT
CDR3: CASSAHYDSPLHF

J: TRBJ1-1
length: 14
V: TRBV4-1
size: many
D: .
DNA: TGCGCCAGCAGCCAAGAGGGCGGGAACACTGAAGCTTTCTTT
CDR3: CASSQEGGNTEAFF

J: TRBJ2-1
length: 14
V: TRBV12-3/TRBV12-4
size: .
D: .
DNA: TGTGCCAGCAGTTTACCGACTTCGACATTTGAGCAGTTCTTC
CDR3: CASSLPTSTFEQFF

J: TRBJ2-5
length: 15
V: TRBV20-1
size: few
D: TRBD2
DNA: TGCAGTGCTACCTTCTTTAGCGGGGGGACAGAGACCCAGTACTTC
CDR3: CSATFFSGGTETQYF

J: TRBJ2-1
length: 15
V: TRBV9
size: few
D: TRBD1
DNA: TGTGCCAGCAGCGTTTCCGGGACAGGGGTCAATGAGCAGTTCTTC
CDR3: CASSVSGTGVNEQFF

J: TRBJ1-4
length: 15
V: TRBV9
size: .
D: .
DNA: TGTGCCAGCAGCGGGGACGGTGCAACTAATGAAAAACTGTTTTTT
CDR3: CASSGDGATNEKLFF

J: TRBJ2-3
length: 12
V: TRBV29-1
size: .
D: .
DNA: TGCAGCGTTCGAGGGGAAACAGATACGCAGTATTTT
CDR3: CSVRGETDTQYF

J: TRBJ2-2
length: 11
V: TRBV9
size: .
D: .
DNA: TGTGCCAGCGGAGTTGCCGGGGAGCTGTTTTTT
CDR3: CASGVAGELFF

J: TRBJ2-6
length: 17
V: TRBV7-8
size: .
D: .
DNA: TGTGCCAGCAGCTTAGTGCAAGGGAACTCTGGGGCCAACGTCCTGACTTTC
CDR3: CASSLVQGNSGANVLTF

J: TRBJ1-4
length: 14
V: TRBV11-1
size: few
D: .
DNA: TGTGCCAGCAGCTTCGGACGGTTCGATGAAAAACTGTTTTTT
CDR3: CASSFGRFDEKLFF

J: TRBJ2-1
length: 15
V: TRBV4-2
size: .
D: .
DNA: TGTGCCAGCAGAACTGCCTTGGGTAGTAACAATGAGCAGTTCTTC
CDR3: CASRTALGSNNEQFF

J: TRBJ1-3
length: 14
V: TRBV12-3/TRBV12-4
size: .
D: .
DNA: TGTGCTATCGATTTGACAGTGTCTGGAAACACCATATATTTT
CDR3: CAIDLTVSGNTIYF

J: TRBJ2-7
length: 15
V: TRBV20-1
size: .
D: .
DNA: TGCAGTGCTAGAGATCAGTTAGGGGGTACCTACGAGCAGTACTTC
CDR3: CSARDQLGGTYEQYF

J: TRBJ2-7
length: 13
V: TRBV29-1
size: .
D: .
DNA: TGCAGCGTTGAGTCTGGGAATTCCTACGAGCAGTACTTC
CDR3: CSVESGNSYEQYF

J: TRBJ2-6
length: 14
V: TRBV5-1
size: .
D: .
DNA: TGCGCCAGCAGCAGGGATACTGGGGCCAACGTCCTGACTTTC
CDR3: CASSRDTGANVLTF

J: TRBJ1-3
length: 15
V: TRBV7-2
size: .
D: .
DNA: TGCGCCAGCAGCTTAGTTCCTCTCTCTGGAAACACCATATATTTT
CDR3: CASSLVPLSGNTIYF

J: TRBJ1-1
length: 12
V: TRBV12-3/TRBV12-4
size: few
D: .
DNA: TGTGCCAGCAGTTTAATCCGTTCTGAAGCTTTCTTT
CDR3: CASSLIRSEAFF

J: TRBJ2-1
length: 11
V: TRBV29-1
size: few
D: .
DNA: TGCAGCGTTGATTCCGGGCATGAGCAGTTCTTC
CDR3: CSVDSGHEQFF

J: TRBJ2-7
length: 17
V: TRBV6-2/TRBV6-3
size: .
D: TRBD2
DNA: TGTGCCAGCAGTTATCCGGGACTAGCGGGGGACTCCTACGAGCAGTACTTC
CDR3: CASSYPGLAGDSYEQYF

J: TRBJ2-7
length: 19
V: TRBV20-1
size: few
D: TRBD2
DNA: TGCAGTGCTAGAGGAGGGGGTACTAGCGGGAGGGCCGGTTCCTACGAGCAGTACTTC
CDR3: CSARGGGTSGRAGSYEQYF

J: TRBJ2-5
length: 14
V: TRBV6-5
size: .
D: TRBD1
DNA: TGTGCCAGCAGTGAGGACAGGGGGCAAGGGGAGCAGTACTTC
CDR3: CASSEDRGQGEQYF

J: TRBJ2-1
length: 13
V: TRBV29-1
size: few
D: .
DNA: TGCAGCGTTGAAGAAAGCGGAGGGAAGGGGCAGTTCTTC
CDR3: CSVEESGGKGQFF

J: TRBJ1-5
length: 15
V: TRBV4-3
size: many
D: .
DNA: TGCGCCAGCAGCCAAGATGGGACCGGCAATCAGCCCCAGCATTTT
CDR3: CASSQDGTGNQPQHF